Shown below are 23 T cell receptor beta chains from a single sample sequenced in a study of shared clonotypes between healthy human individuals (TCRdb year 2020). For the CD8 naive samples, CD45RO-negative cells were positively selected for CCR7, yielding a CD45RA+CCR7+ population from which TemRA cells were excluded. The library was made by the immunoSEQ multiplex PCR assay. The table was pulled from immuneACCESS by TCRdb, which kept in-frame rearrangements only. Such tables lose some clones; where checked, under half of the loss comes from unresolved V genes, and the rest has no known cause. This sample lists hundreds of thousands of clones; roughly 95% were detected once. Approximately 0.11% of the sample is in the top ten clones. The sample taken for sequencing was naive CD8+ T cells sorted from blood. The sample's cell subset or site label, decoded: CD45RA+CCR7+. The receptor source for this set is a woman between 25 and 40 years old in good health.

This rearrangement joins TRBV5-1 to TRBJ2-1, with 11 bases matching TRBD1. Germline V gene data show CDR1 as SGHRS and CDR2 as YFSETQ. The CDR3 has 17 amino acids. V dropped 0 bases and J dropped 6; count of bases not matched to a gene: 8. The CDR3: CASSLAGDRGRGNEQFF. CDR3 nucleotides: TGCGCCAGCAGCTTGGCCGGGGACAGGGGGAGAGGCAATGAGCAGTTCTTC.

This chain uses TRBV30 with TRBJ1-2; D not certain. The CDR3 sequence is 14 residues long. With 5 bases removed from V and 5 bases from J, the gap between germline ends came to 18 bases. Germline lookup yields CDR1 GTSNPN and CDR2 SVGIG (reference sequence). The CDR3 sequence is CAWFGLDERYGYTF. Here the CDR3 DNA reads TGTGCCTGGTTTGGCCTTGATGAGCGGTATGGCTACACCTTC. Using reference TRBV30 and TRBJ1-2 for the parts outside the CDR3, the full variable domain is SQTIHQWPATLVQPVGSPLSLECTVEGTSNPNLYWYRQAAGRGLQLLFYSVGIGQISSEVPQNLSASRPQDRQFILSSKKLLLSDSGFYLCAWFGLDERYGYTFGSGTRLTVV.

The V and J genes are TRBV25-1 and TRBJ2-7; D not resolved. Germline values: CDR1 MGHDK, CDR2 SYGVNS. V lost 3 bases and J lost 2, with 5 bases in between. The CDR3 has 12 amino acids. CDR3 in amino acids: CASSDLAYEQYF. The CDR3 DNA reads as TGTGCCAGCAGTGACTTGGCCTACGAGCAGTACTTC.

About this clone itself: Sequence at one end of the junction differs from germline and may be a read error. V usage is TRBV6-5 and J usage is TRBJ2-7; 7 bases align to TRBD2. Germline values: CDR1 MNHEY, CDR2 SVGAGI. The CDR3 runs to 14 residues. CDR3 sequence reads: CAISASGAAYEQYF. Here the CDR3 DNA reads TGTGCCATCAGTGCCAGCGGGGCTGCCTACGAGCAGTACTTC.

The V gene is TRBV4-1, the J gene TRBJ1-1; 8 nucleotides agree with TRBD1. CDR1 and CDR2 (germline): MGHRA, YSYEKL. The CDR3 is made up of 12 amino acids. The junction had 9 bases not matched to a gene; V was cut back by 8 bases and J by 10 bases. CDR3 loop: CASDSGTGAAFF. CDR3 nucleotides: TGCGCCAGCGACTCCGGGACAGGAGCAGCTTTCTTT.

Comment on this clone: Different DNA sequences within this sample yield the same CDR3. Here the CDR3 reads CASSIEGEKLFF. The CDR3 DNA follows: TGTGCCAGTAGTATAGAGGGTGAAAAACTGTTTTTT. The chain combines TRBV19 with TRBJ1-4; D not certain. The CDR3 covers 12 residues. Germline assignment: CDR1 LNHDA and CDR2 SQIVND (reference sequence). Trimming removed 0 bases from V and 7 bases from J, with 3 bases in between.

The V call is TRBV14, the J call TRBJ2-7; D is unclear. This CDR3 has 13 amino acids. CDR1 and CDR2 (germline): SGHDN, FVKESK. V gave up 4 bases and J gave up 3 bases, with 10 bases separating them. The CDR3 DNA sequence: TGTGCCAGCAGCCCCATCCAATACTACGAGCAGTACTTC. Amino acids: CASSPIQYYEQYF.

V usage is TRBV4-2 and J usage is TRBJ2-5; TRBD2 is a possible D gene (5 bases). V lost 0 bases and J lost 0, with 14 bases in between. This CDR3 has 17 amino acids. The germline V gene encodes CDR1 LGHNA and CDR2 YNFKEQ. In nucleotides, the CDR3 is TGTGCCAGCAGCCAAGATCTCAGCGGATGGTACCAAGAGACCCAGTACTTC. Encoded protein: CASSQDLSGWYQETQYF.

The rearrangement joins TRBV28 to TRBJ2-1, with D perhaps TRBD1 (6 bases). CDR3 size: 13 residues. The germline V and J ends were trimmed by 7 bases and 7 bases, with 14 bases remaining between them. Germline lookup yields CDR1 MDHEN and CDR2 SYDVKM. DNA for the CDR3: TGTGCCAGCACCCTGACCCAGGGGAATGAGCAGTTCTTC. Its translation: CASTLTQGNEQFF. The full variable domain, completed using reference TRBV28 and TRBJ2-1, is DVKVTQSSRYLVKRTGEKVFLECVQDMDHENMFWYRQDPGLGLRLIYFSYDVKMKEKGDIPEGYSVSREKKERFSLILESASTNQTSMYLCASTLTQGNEQFFGPGTRLTVL.

V and J are TRBV10-3 and TRBJ2-2; 8 bases align to TRBD2. Germline V gene lookup returns CDR1 ENHRY and CDR2 SYGVKD. Losses at the gene ends were 9 bases for V and 3 bases for J; bases not matched to a gene: 15. The CDR3 runs to 17 residues. The CDR3 nucleotides read TGTGCCATGGGGATGACTGGAGCGGGAGTTCACACCGGGGAGCTGTTTTTT. Amino acid sequence: CAMGMTGAGVHTGELFF.

This rearrangement joins TRBV27 to TRBJ1-5; weak D call: TRBD1 (6 bases). Trimming left V 6 bases short and J 2 bases short, with 14 bases between. Looked up from germline, CDR1 is MNHEY and CDR2 is SMNVEV (reference sequence). This CDR3 comprises 15 residues. CDR3 amino acids: CASRTTGSGNQPQHF. The CDR3 DNA is TGTGCCAGCAGGACAACAGGGAGCGGCAATCAGCCCCAGCATTTT.

V gene TRBV5-5 combines with J gene TRBJ2-7; D ambiguous. The CDR3 length is 14 residues. The germline CDR1 and CDR2 sequences are SGHKS and YYEKEE (reference sequence). Deletions cut 1 base from V and 3 bases from J, with 11 bases between. CDR3 DNA sequence: TGTGCCAGCAGCTTGTTCCCGGCGGACTACGAGCAGTACTTC. Translated, it gives CASSLFPADYEQYF.

The chain links TRBV19 to TRBJ2-7; D not resolved. The germline V gene has CDR1 LNHDA and CDR2 SQIVND (reference sequence). The V gene lost 7 bases and the J gene lost 0 bases, with 7 bases spanning the gap. This CDR3 has 12 amino acids. The CDR3 spells CASMGTSYEQYF. The CDR3 DNA sequence: TGTGCCAGTATGGGAACCTCCTACGAGCAGTACTTC.

The rearrangement links TRBV11-3 to TRBJ2-7, with a weak D call TRBD2 (5 bases). The CDR3 spans 13 residues. Germline CDR1 SGHNT, CDR2 YENEEA. Trimming took 4 bases from V and 0 from J, leaving 7 bases between them. DNA for the CDR3: TGTGCCAGCAGCTCGACTATCTCCTACGAGCAGTACTTC. The encoded protein is CASSSTISYEQYF.

With regard to this clone: The identical CDR3 is also encoded by other nucleotide sequences in the sample. The gene calls are TRBV27 and TRBJ2-2, with D unresolved. This CDR3 contains 13 residues. Germline V gene sequence: CDR1 MNHEY, CDR2 SMNVEV (reference sequence). The V end was cut by 3 bases, the J end by 3 bases, with 5 bases between. The CDR3 DNA reads as TGTGCCAGCAGTTTTGGTGACACCGGGGAGCTGTTTTTT. Its protein is CASSFGDTGELFF.

This clone has just one count. The chain carries TRBV15 and TRBJ2-2; TRBD2 matches at 7 bases. Trimming at V came to 5 bases and at J to 7 bases, leaving 10 bases not matched to a gene. The CDR3 consists of 15 residues. CDR1 and CDR2 from the germline V gene are LNHNV and YYDKDF (reference sequence). The DNA of the CDR3 is TGTGCCACCAGCGGGAGCGGGAATCCGGACGGGGAGCTGTTTTTT. Translated, it gives CATSGSGNPDGELFF.

J is TRBJ2-2 and V is TRBV13, with a weak D call TRBD2 (5 bases). Germline-derived CDR1 and CDR2 are PRHDT and FYEKMQ (reference sequence). This CDR3 region has 16 residues. V was trimmed by 5 bases and J by 1 base, leaving 14 bases between them. The CDR3 DNA sequence: TGTGCCAGCAGCGAGGGTGCATGGGGGAACACCGGGGAGCTGTTTTTT. The encoded protein is CASSEGAWGNTGELFF.

In this sample, this clone turned up once. V and J are TRBV13 and TRBJ1-2; tentatively, D is TRBD1 (6 bases). The V and J ends lost 4 bases and 8 bases respectively, with 23 bases between them. The CDR3 is made up of 16 amino acids. Per germline, CDR1 PRHDT and CDR2 FYEKMQ (reference sequence). CDR3 loop: CASSSIARDKGEGYTF. The CDR3 DNA follows: TGTGCCAGCAGCTCCATCGCCAGGGATAAGGGGGAAGGCTACACCTTC.

This chain uses TRBV27 with TRBJ2-7; no firm D call. Germline V gene data show CDR1 as MNHEY and CDR2 as SMNVEV (reference sequence). CDR3 size: 9 residues. V was cut by 8 bases and J by 6 bases, with 5 bases left in between. The CDR3 bases are TGTGCCAGCGGGCGCGAGCAGTACTTC. Protein product: CASGREQYF.

This chain's CDR3 is CASGSRQMGTEAFF. Written as DNA, the CDR3 is TGCGCCAGCGGCTCGAGACAGATGGGGACTGAAGCTTTCTTT. The chain has TRBV5-1 and TRBJ1-1; D is possibly TRBD1 (5 bases). The germline CDR1 and CDR2 sequences are SGHRS and YFSETQ. V was cut by 7 bases and J by 5 bases, with 18 bases left in between. The CDR3 has 14 residues.

The chain combines TRBV5-1 with TRBJ2-5; D is perhaps TRBD2 (6 bases). Per the germline V gene, CDR1 is SGHRS and CDR2 is YFSETQ. V was shortened by 1 base and J by 5 bases, with 9 bases between the two germline ends. This CDR3 contains 13 residues. The CDR3 reads CASSLRGGETQYF. CDR3 coding DNA: TGCGCCAGCAGCTTGAGGGGAGGTGAGACCCAGTACTTC.

On this clone itself: The identical CDR3 is also encoded by other nucleotide sequences in the sample. This chain uses TRBV19 with TRBJ2-3; weak D call: TRBD1 (6 bases). This CDR3 is built from 14 residues. Trimming left V 3 bases short and J 0 bases short, with 7 bases between. The germline V gene encodes CDR1 LNHDA and CDR2 SQIVND (reference sequence). The CDR3 reads CASSMTGSTDTQYF. CDR3 nucleotides: TGTGCCAGTAGTATGACAGGCAGCACAGATACGCAGTATTTT. Filled out from reference TRBV19 and TRBJ2-3, the complete variable domain reads DGGITQSPKYLFRKEGQNVTLSCEQNLNHDAMYWYRQDPGQGLRLIYYSQIVNDFQKGDIAEGYSVSREKKESFPLTVTSAQKNPTAFYLCASSMTGSTDTQYFGPGTRLTVL.

The DNA of the CDR3 is TGCAGTGCTAAGCGGGTTGACGAGCAGTACTTC. It is translated as CSAKRVDEQYF. The gene calls are TRBV20-1 and TRBJ2-7; weak D call: TRBD2 (6 bases). CDR3 length: 11 amino acids. The germline V gene has CDR1 DFQATT and CDR2 SNEGSKA (reference sequence). The germline V and J ends were trimmed by 4 bases and 5 bases, with 9 bases remaining between them.